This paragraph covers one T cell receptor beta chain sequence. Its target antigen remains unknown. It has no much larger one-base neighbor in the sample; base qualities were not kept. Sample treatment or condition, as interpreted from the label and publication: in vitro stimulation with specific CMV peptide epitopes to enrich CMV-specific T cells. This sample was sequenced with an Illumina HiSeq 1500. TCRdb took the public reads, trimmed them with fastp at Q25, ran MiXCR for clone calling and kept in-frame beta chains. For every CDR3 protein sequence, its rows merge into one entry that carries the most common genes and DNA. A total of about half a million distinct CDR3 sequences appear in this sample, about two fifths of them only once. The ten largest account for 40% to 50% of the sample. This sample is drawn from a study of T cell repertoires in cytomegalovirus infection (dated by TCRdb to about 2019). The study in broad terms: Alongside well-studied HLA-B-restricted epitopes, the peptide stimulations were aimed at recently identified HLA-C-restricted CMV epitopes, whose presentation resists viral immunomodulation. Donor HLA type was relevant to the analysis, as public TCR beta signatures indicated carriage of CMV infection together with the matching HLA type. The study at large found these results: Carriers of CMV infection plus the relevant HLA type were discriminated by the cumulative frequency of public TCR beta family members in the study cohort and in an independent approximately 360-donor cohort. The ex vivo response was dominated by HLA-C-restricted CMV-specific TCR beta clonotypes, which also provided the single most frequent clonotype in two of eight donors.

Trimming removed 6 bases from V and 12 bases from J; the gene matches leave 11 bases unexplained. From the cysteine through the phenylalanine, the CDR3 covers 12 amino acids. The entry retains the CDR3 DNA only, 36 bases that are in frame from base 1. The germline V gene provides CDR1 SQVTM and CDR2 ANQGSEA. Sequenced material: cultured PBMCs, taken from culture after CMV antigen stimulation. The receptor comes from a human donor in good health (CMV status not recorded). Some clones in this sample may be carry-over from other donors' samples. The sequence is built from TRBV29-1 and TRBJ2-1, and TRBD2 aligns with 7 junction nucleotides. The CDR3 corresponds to CSVDGGGVVQFF. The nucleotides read TGCAGCGTCGACGGGGGAGGGGTTGTGCAGTTCTTC.